This T cell receptor (beta chain) was profiled in a study of diagnostic markers for celiac disease (TCRdb year 2020). Sequencer: Illumina MiSeq. Following TCRdb reprocessing, every CDR3 protein sequence forms one entry, and DNA is not provided. The table for this sample lists roughly 5,600 distinct CDR3 sequences. 5.9% of the sample belongs to the ten largest clones. This clonotype counts as medium-sized (0.01 to 0.1%) based on its frequency; no count is recorded. Its antigen has not been determined. The CDR3 measures 14 amino acids from cysteine to phenylalanine. DNA for this receptor is not on file. CDR1 and CDR2, per the germline V gene, are SGHRS and YFSETQ.

Specimen: either unsorted cells or a sorted T cell fraction (not recorded which). This receptor was identified in a human donor. This table probably holds off-target reads from a library built for another chain. The rearranged segments are TRBV5-1 and TRBJ1-1; TCRdb lists TRBD1, though no DNA is available to test this call. The CDR3 protein: CASSWRPGATEAFF. With the portions outside the CDR3 filled from the reference TRBV5-1 and TRBJ1-1 genes, the complete variable region becomes KAGVTQTPRYLIKTRGQQVTLSCSPISGHRSVSWYQQTPGQGLQFLFEYFSETQRNKGNFPGRFSGRQFSNSRSEMNVSTLELGDSALYLCASSWRPGATEAFFGQGTRLTVV.